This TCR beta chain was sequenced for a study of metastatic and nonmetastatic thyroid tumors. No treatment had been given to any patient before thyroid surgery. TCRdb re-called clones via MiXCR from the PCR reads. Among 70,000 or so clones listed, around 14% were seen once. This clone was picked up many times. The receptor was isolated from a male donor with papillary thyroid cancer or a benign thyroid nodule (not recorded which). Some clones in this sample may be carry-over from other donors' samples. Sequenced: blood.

The CDR3 region has the DNA TGTGCCAGCAGCCAAGAGAGCGGGAGGGCCGGGGAGCTGTTTTTT. Protein product: CASSQESGRAGELFF. The chain combines TRBV3-1 with TRBJ2-2; 10 bases are a match to TRBD2. The germline gives CDR1 LGHDT, CDR2 YNNKEL (reference sequence). This CDR3 contains 15 residues. V gave up 0 bases and J gave up 6 bases; unmatched junction bases: 1.